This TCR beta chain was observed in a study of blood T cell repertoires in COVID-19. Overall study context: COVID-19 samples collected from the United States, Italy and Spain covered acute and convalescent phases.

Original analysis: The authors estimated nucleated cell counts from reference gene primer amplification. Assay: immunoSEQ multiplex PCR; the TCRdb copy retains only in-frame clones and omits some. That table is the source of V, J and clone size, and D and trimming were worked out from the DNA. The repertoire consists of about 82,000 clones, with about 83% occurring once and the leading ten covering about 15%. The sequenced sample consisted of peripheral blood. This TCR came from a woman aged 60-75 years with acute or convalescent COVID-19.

CDR3 coding DNA: TGTGCCAGCAGCCAAGATTTTGGGACAGGGGGCTATGGCTACACCTTC. Its protein is CASSQDFGTGGYGYTF. The chain joins TRBV4-2 to TRBJ1-2, with 11 bases that match TRBD1. This CDR3 has 16 amino acids. Germline CDR1 LGHNA, CDR2 YNFKEQ. V trimming: 0 bases; J trimming: 4 bases; junction bases outside the gene matches: 4.